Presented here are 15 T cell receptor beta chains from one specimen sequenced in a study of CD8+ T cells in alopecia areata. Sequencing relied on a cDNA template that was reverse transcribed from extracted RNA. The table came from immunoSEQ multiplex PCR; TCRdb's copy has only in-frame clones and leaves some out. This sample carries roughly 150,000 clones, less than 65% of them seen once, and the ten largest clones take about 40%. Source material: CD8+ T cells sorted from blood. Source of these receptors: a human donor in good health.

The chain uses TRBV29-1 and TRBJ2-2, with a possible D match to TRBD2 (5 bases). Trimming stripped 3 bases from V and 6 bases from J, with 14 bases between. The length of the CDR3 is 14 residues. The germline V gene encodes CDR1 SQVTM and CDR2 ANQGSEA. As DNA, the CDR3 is TGCAGCGTTGACGTCGGAGGAGGTGCCGGGGAGCTGTTTTTT. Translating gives CSVDVGGGAGELFF.

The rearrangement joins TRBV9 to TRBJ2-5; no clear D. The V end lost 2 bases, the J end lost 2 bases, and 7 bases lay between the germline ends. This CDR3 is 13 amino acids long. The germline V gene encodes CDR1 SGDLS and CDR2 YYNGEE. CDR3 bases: TGTGCCAGCAGCGTGACATCGCAAGAGACCCAGTACTTC. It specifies CASSVTSQETQYF.

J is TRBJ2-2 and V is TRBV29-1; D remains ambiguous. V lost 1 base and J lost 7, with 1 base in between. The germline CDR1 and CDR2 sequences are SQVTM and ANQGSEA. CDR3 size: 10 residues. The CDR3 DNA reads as TGCAGCGTTGAAGTCGGGGAGCTGTTTTTT. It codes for CSVEVGELFF.

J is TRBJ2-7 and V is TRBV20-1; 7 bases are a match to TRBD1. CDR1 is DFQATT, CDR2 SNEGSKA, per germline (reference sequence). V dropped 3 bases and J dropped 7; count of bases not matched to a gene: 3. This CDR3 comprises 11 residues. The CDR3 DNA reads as TGCAGTGCTAGGAAGGACAGGGAGCAGTACTTC. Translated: CSARKDREQYF.

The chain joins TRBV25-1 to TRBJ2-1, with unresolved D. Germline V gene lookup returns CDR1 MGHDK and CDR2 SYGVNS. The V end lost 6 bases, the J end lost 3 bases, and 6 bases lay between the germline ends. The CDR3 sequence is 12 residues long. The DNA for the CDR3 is TGTGCCAGCAGATCGGGCTACAATGAGCAGTTCTTC. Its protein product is CASRSGYNEQFF.

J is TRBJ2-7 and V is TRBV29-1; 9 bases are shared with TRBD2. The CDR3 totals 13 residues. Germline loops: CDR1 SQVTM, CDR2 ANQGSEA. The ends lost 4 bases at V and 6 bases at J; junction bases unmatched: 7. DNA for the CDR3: TGCAGCGTTGCGGCGGGAGGGCCGGCCGAGCAGTACTTC. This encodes CSVAAGGPAEQYF.

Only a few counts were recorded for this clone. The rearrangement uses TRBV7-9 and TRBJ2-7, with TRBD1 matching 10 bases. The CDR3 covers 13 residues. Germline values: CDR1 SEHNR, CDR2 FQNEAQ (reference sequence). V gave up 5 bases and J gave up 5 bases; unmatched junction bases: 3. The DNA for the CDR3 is TGTGCCAGCAGCCCGACAGGGGGCCACGAGCAGTACTTC. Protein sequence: CASSPTGGHEQYF. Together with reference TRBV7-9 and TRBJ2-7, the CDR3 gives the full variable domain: DTGVSQNPRHKITKRGQNVTFRCDPISEHNRLYWYRQTLGQGPEFLTYFQNEAQLEKSRLLSDRFSAERPKGSFSTLEIQRTEQGDSAMYLCASSPTGGHEQYFGPGTRLTVT.

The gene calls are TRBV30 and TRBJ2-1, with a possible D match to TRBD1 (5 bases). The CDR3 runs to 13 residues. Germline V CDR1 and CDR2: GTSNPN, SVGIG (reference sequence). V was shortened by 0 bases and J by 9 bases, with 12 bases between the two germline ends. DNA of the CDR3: TGTGCCTGGAGTGTAGTCGAAGGGGTTGAGCAGTTCTTC. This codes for CAWSVVEGVEQFF.

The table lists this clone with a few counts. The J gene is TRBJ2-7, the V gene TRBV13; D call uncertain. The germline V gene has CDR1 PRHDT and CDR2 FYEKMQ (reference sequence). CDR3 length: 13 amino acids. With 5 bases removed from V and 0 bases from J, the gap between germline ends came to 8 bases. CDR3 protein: CASSVHSSYEQYF. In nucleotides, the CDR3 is TGTGCCAGCAGCGTACATAGCTCCTACGAGCAGTACTTC.

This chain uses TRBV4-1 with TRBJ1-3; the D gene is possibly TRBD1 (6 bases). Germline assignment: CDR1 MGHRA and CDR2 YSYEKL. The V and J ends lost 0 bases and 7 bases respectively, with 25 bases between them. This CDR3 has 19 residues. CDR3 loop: CASSQDHLLKQGPTNTIYF. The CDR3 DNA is TGCGCCAGCAGCCAAGATCATCTCCTGAAACAGGGACCGACCAACACCATATATTTT.

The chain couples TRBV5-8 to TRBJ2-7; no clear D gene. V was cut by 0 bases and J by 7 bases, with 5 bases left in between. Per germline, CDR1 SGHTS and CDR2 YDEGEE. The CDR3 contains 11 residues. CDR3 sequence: CASSLVSEQYF. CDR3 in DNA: TGTGCCAGCAGCTTGGTTAGTGAGCAGTACTTC.

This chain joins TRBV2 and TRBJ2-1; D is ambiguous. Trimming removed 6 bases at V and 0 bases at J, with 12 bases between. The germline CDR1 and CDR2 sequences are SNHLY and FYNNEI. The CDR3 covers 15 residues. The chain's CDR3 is CASRTLVNSYNEQFF. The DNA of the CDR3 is TGTGCCAGCAGGACCCTAGTTAACTCCTACAATGAGCAGTTCTTC.

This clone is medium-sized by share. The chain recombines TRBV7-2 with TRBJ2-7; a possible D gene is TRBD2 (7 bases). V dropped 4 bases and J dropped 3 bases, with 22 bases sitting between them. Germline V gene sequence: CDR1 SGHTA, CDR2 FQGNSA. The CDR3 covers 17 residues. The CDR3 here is CASSWGARVSSGYEQYF. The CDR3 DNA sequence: TGTGCCAGCAGCTGGGGGGCCAGGGTATCTAGCGGCTACGAGCAGTACTTC.

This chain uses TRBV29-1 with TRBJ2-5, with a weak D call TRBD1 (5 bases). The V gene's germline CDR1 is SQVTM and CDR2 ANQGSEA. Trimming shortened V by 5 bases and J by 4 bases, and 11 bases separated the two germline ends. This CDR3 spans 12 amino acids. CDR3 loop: CSVPQGIETQYF. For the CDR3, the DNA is TGCAGCGTTCCCCAGGGAATAGAGACCCAGTACTTC.

CDR3 in amino acids: CASSTGTSGNTDTQYF. CDR3 nucleotide sequence: TGTGCCAGCAGCACCGGGACTAGCGGGAACACAGATACGCAGTATTTT. This chain links TRBV7-9 with TRBJ2-3; 13 bases line up with TRBD2. The junction had 4 bases not matched to a gene; V was cut back by 5 bases and J by 2 bases. CDR3 length: 16 residues. Germline V gene lookup returns CDR1 SEHNR and CDR2 FQNEAQ (reference sequence).